This T cell receptor beta chain was sequenced during a study of identical twins. To note about this clonotype: Its cognate antigen is unknown.

Healthy Caucasians provided all donations. Template switching added a universal primer site, and cDNA bore unique molecular identifiers. TCRdb fed the 5' RACE reads into MiXCR, producing one record per CDR3 protein. The sample contains some 460,000 distinct CDR3 sequences, more than 13% of which appear only once. Study outcomes and limitations: Memory repertoires showed no such pattern, whereas abundant cord blood beta clonotypes carried fewer insertions.

CDR3 size: 19 residues. The junction had 19 bases not matched to a gene; V was cut back by 6 bases and J by 3 bases. Per germline, CDR1 MDHEN and CDR2 SYDVKM. These same records also appear under a second study, on yellow fever vaccine responses in identical twins. That study reports: Reportedly, twins showed a vaccine T cell response that looked partly convergent and partly personalized.

This receptor was identified in a woman aged 18-29 years in good health. Sequencing was carried out using CD4+ T cells sorted from blood. The chain links TRBV28 to TRBJ2-5; 10 bases fit TRBD2. The CDR3 region is CASRGGEGLAGVFKETQYF. The CDR3 DNA reads as TGTGCCAGCAGAGGGGGAGAGGGGCTAGCGGGGGTATTTAAAGAGACCCAGTACTTC. Variable domain in full (rest from reference TRBV28 and TRBJ2-5): DVKVTQSSRYLVKRTGEKVFLECVQDMDHENMFWYRQDPGLGLRLIYFSYDVKMKEKGDIPEGYSVSREKKERFSLILESASTNQTSMYLCASRGGEGLAGVFKETQYFGPGTRLLVL.